This entry features one T cell receptor beta chain sequence. Germline CDR1 reads KGHSH; CDR2 reads LQKENI. The CDR3 is made up of 19 amino acids. V was shortened by 3 bases and J by 0 bases, with 18 bases between the two germline ends. Original data processing: Estimation of nucleated cell counts was performed using reference gene primer amplification. Profiled with immunoSEQ multiplex PCR; TCRdb holds only in-frame clones, not every one. V and J calls and clone size follow that table, whereas D and trimming were derived from the DNA. Seen here are 200,000 to 300,000 clones, about 91% observed once, and the top ten hold roughly 6%. The data stem from a study of blood T cell repertoires in COVID-19. Background on the study: Collection of acute and convalescent COVID-19 samples took place in the United States, Italy and Spain. Sources were T cells, B-cell-depleted T cells, or PBMCs; the material itself was cDNA or gDNA.

Seattle patients were enrolled while actively infected and followed longitudinally. This chain connects TRBV18 to TRBJ2-6, with a possible D match to TRBD2 (6 bases). This TCR was sampled from a woman aged 25 to 39 with COVID-19, enrolled during active disease. Material: peripheral blood. DNA for the CDR3: TGTGCCAGCTCACCTTGGGCGGAGGGCACCCACTCTGGGGCCAACGTCCTGACTTTC. It specifies CASSPWAEGTHSGANVLTF.